The next 10 T cell receptor beta chains were all read from a single sample in a study of CD8+ T cells in alopecia areata. Extraction and reverse transcription of RNA yielded cDNA as the sequencing template. Profiling relied on immunoSEQ multiplex PCR, and the TCRdb table lists in-frame clones only, not all of them. The repertoire includes about 140,000 clones, roughly 86% of them detected once, and less than 15% sits in the top ten. As for treatment: oral pan-JAK inhibitor, 5-10 mg twice daily. This sample comprised CD8+ T cells sorted from blood, obtained at week 4, from a patient treated with tofacitinib. These receptors were obtained from a human donor with alopecia areata.

This chain links TRBV2 with TRBJ2-3; 8 nucleotides line up with TRBD2. The length of the CDR3 is 13 residues. Germline trimming cut 7 bases from V and 3 bases from J; bases unmatched to any gene: 3. CDR1 and CDR2 from the germline V gene are SNHLY and FYNNEI. CDR3 nucleotides: TGTGCCAGCATAGGCGGGAGGACAGATACGCAGTATTTT. It codes for CASIGGRTDTQYF.

This chain uses TRBV29-1 with TRBJ2-3, with D perhaps TRBD2 (6 bases). Germline V gene sequence: CDR1 SQVTM, CDR2 ANQGSEA. This CDR3 spans 14 amino acids. V lost 1 base to trimming and J lost 3 bases, with 11 bases between them. The CDR3 sequence: CSVEGAGRTDTQYF. CDR3 nucleotides: TGCAGCGTTGAAGGGGCGGGACGGACAGATACGCAGTATTTT.

CDR3 sequence (DNA): TGTGCCAGCAGCAGGACTAGCGGGGGGGCCTTCCACGAGCAGTACTTC. Translated, it gives CASSRTSGGAFHEQYF. The chain employs TRBV7-8 and TRBJ2-7; 15 bases line up with TRBD2. V dropped 5 bases and J dropped 5; count of bases not matched to a gene: 7. The germline gives CDR1 SGHVS, CDR2 FQNEAQ. CDR3 length: 16 residues.

This clone is judged medium-sized (0.01 to 0.1%). The chain carries TRBV27 and TRBJ2-3; D not resolved. Germline-derived CDR1 and CDR2 are MNHEY and SMNVEV (reference sequence). The ends were cut back, 2 bases at V and 6 bases at J, with 21 bases in the middle. The CDR3 covers 17 residues. Written as DNA, the CDR3 is TGTGCCAGCAGTTTAGAACAGAGCCAATTGAGCCAGGATACGCAGTATTTT. Residues: CASSLEQSQLSQDTQYF.

The chain is built from TRBV13 and TRBJ2-7; D call uncertain. Germline-derived CDR1 and CDR2 are PRHDT and FYEKMQ (reference sequence). V lost 2 bases and J 0 bases, leaving 5 bases between the germline ends. The CDR3 spans 13 residues. The CDR3: CASSLQSSYEQYF. CDR3 DNA: TGTGCCAGCAGCTTACAATCCTCCTACGAGCAGTACTTC.

The chain combines TRBV29-1 with TRBJ2-7, with 11 bases identical to TRBD1. Germline V gives CDR1 SQVTM, CDR2 ANQGSEA. V shed 7 bases, J shed 5 bases, and the junction held 7 bases outside the gene matches. CDR3 length: 13 amino acids. The CDR3 here is CSALGQGADEQYF. CDR3 nucleotides: TGCAGCGCCCTAGGACAGGGGGCCGACGAGCAGTACTTC.

The chain recombines TRBV9 with TRBJ2-1; D is uncertain. This CDR3 spans 12 amino acids. V was shortened by 0 bases and J by 12 bases, with 10 bases between the two germline ends. Germline CDR1 reads SGDLS; CDR2 reads YYNGEE. This CDR3 is CASSVEGSRQFF. The CDR3 bases are TGTGCCAGCAGCGTAGAAGGAAGTCGGCAGTTCTTC.

This chain links TRBV7-9 with TRBJ2-1; D is perhaps TRBD1 (6 bases). CDR1 is SEHNR, CDR2 FQNEAQ, per germline (reference sequence). This CDR3 is built from 16 residues. The V end was cut by 3 bases, the J end by 4 bases, with 16 bases between. The CDR3 DNA is TGTGCCAGCAGCTTGGGAGCAGGGGATCTGTACAATGAGCAGTTCTTC. Amino acids: CASSLGAGDLYNEQFF.

The gene calls are TRBV27 and TRBJ2-7; D is unclear. CDR3 length: 13 residues. In germline, CDR1 is MNHEY, CDR2 SMNVEV (reference sequence). V dropped 6 bases and J dropped 1 base, with 10 bases sitting between them. The CDR3 here is CASSPGISYEQYF. In DNA form, the CDR3 reads TGTGCCAGCAGCCCTGGAATTTCCTACGAGCAGTACTTC.

V gene TRBV2 combines with J gene TRBJ1-5; a possible D gene is TRBD1 (6 bases). The CDR3 contains 14 residues. CDR1 is SNHLY and CDR2 is FYNNEI in the germline V gene. Trimming stripped 7 bases from V and 4 bases from J, with 14 bases between. CDR3 amino acids: CASTAGTRNQPQHF. Here the CDR3 DNA reads TGTGCCAGCACCGCCGGGACACGAAATCAGCCCCAGCATTTT. Drawing the rest from reference TRBV2 and TRBJ1-5, the complete variable domain is EPEVTQTPSHQVTQMGQEVILRCVPISNHLYFYWYRQILGQKVEFLVSFYNNEISEKSEIFDDQFSVERPDGSNFTLKIRSTKLEDSAMYFCASTAGTRNQPQHFGDGTRLSIL.